What follows are 10 T cell receptor beta chains derived from one specimen sequenced in a study of response to subunit inactivated influenza vaccine (dated by TCRdb to 2017 to 2018). Libraries came from RT-PCR. Sequencing was carried out with an Illumina HiSeq 2500. Clones were called with MiXCR by TCRdb after fastp trimmed the public reads at Q25, and only in-frame beta chains were retained. Rows are combined by CDR3 protein, so each entry shows the most common genes and DNA. Within this sample are a few hundred thousand distinct CDR3 sequences, with around a fifth of them counted one time only. The ten largest clonotypes hold more than 8.5% of the sample. This specimen was PBMCs from blood, taken approximately 22 months after vaccination. All receptors come from a man between 50 and 69 years old who received an inactivated influenza vaccine. Donor details come from another sample of the same person, matched by shared clones.

The rearrangement joins TRBV20-1 to TRBJ2-1, with 9 bases that match TRBD2. From germline, CDR1 is DFQATT and CDR2 SNEGSKA (reference sequence). The CDR3 length is 15 residues. V lost 6 bases to trimming and J lost 3 bases; unmatched junction nucleotides: 9. CDR3 region: CSAQRASGDYNEQFF. As DNA, the CDR3 is TGCAGTGCCCAGAGGGCTAGCGGGGACTACAATGAGCAGTTCTTC.

The V gene is TRBV27, the J gene TRBJ1-1; D remains ambiguous. Germline values: CDR1 MNHEY, CDR2 SMNVEV (reference sequence). V was pared by 1 base and J by 5 bases, with 8 bases between. The CDR3 loop spans 13 amino acids. The CDR3 nucleotides read TGTGCCAGCAGTTTATGGGCGGGGACTGAAGCTTTCTTT. Protein product: CASSLWAGTEAFF.

The chain combines TRBV30 with TRBJ2-7; a possible D gene is TRBD1 (6 bases). With 4 bases removed from V and 1 base from J, the gap between germline ends came to 14 bases. CDR1 is GTSNPN, CDR2 SVGIG, per germline (reference sequence). The CDR3 length is 14 residues. The CDR3 sequence: CAWNPRGTSYEQYF. The CDR3, as DNA: TGTGCCTGGAACCCCAGAGGGACATCCTACGAGCAGTACTTC.

For this clonotype: At one of its ends the junction is not consistent with the germline gene, which may arise from a read error. This chain links TRBV20-1 with TRBJ1-1, with 10 bases fitting TRBD1. The CDR3 covers 13 residues. Germline CDR1 is DFQATT and CDR2 is SNEGSKA (reference sequence). CDR3: CSVRQGARTEAFF. CDR3 nucleotide sequence: TGCAGTGTTAGACAGGGGGCGAGGACTGAAGCTTTCTTT.

The genes are TRBV20-1 and TRBJ1-5; 7 positions agree with TRBD1. Germline loops: CDR1 DFQATT, CDR2 SNEGSKA (reference sequence). J was trimmed by 7 bases and V by 5 bases; bases with no gene match: 11. This CDR3 region has 14 residues. CDR3 protein: CSAYQTGRTQPQHF. The CDR3 DNA sequence: TGCAGTGCTTACCAGACAGGGAGAACCCAGCCCCAGCATTTT.

The V call is TRBV12-3 or TRBV12-4, the J call TRBJ2-5; possible D gene TRBD2, 5 bases. Trimming removed 4 bases from V and 13 bases from J, with 13 bases in between. The CDR3 loop spans 11 amino acids. DNA for the CDR3: TGTGCCAGCAGTTCAGGTCCCCGGGGGTACTTC. Translation: CASSSGPRGYF.

The sample holds many counts of this clonotype. This chain links TRBV3-1 with TRBJ1-6, with unresolved D. CDR1 and CDR2 (germline): LGHDT, YNNKEL (reference sequence). Trimming removed 4 bases at V and 0 bases at J, with 10 bases between. CDR3 length: 16 residues. This CDR3 reads CASSPRQSSYNSPLHF. In DNA form, the CDR3 reads TGTGCCAGCAGCCCCCGTCAAAGCTCCTATAATTCACCCCTCCACTTT.

There are a few counts of this clonotype. The rearrangement uses TRBV30 and TRBJ1-4; the D gene is possibly TRBD1 (6 bases). The V and J ends lost 0 bases and 12 bases respectively, with 17 bases between them. The CDR3 consists of 14 residues. Germline V gene lookup returns CDR1 GTSNPN and CDR2 SVGIG (reference sequence). The CDR3 DNA sequence: TGTGCCTGGAGTGTAGGGACACCCTTCGACGAACTGTTTTTT. This codes for CAWSVGTPFDELFF.

This clonotype was seen repeatedly, ten times or more. The chain has TRBV4-2 and TRBJ1-2, with no clear D. The germline CDR1 and CDR2 sequences are LGHNA and YNFKEQ. The CDR3 consists of 15 residues. V gave up 0 bases and J gave up 5 bases, with 13 bases separating them. CDR3 loop: CASSQEDPSTYGYTF. Written as DNA, the CDR3 is TGTGCCAGCAGCCAAGAAGATCCCAGCACATATGGCTACACCTTC.

The chain recombines TRBV30 with TRBJ2-1; 7 positions agree with TRBD2. The CDR3 is 12 amino acids. The V and J ends lost 4 bases and 7 bases, in that order; junction bases with no gene match: 4. Germline CDR1 and CDR2: GTSNPN and SVGIG (reference sequence). The CDR3 sequence is CAWKGRENEQFF. DNA of the CDR3: TGTGCCTGGAAAGGGAGGGAGAATGAGCAGTTCTTC.